What follows are 14 T cell receptor beta chains derived from one specimen sequenced in a study of T cell repertoires in cytomegalovirus infection. These TCRs are of unknown antigen specificity. Using its own MiXCR run on the reads, TCRdb lists one record per CDR3 protein. Altogether around 430,000 distinct CDR3 sequences are present, about 42% being singletons, with the ten largest covering around 45%. Sample: cultured PBMCs, taken from culture after CMV antigen stimulation. The receptors stem from a human donor in good health (CMV status not recorded). Some clones in this sample may be carry-over from other donors' samples.

The chain couples TRBV4-2 to TRBJ2-7, with 10 bases matching TRBD2. Losses at the gene ends were 1 base for V and 2 bases for J; bases not matched to a gene: 8. The CDR3 has 17 residues. Germline V gene data show CDR1 as LGHNA and CDR2 as YNFKEQ. CDR3 in DNA: TGTGCCAGCAGCCAAGCGGCTAGAACTAGCGGGGCCTACGAGCAGTACTTC. This gives the protein CASSQAARTSGAYEQYF.

This chain connects TRBV7-8 to TRBJ2-5, with D uncertain. V dropped 5 bases and J dropped 2 bases, with 15 bases sitting between them. The length of the CDR3 is 15 residues. Germline CDR1 SGHVS, CDR2 FQNEAQ. The CDR3 DNA reads TGTGCCAGCAGCACCAGATGGGTTGGTCAAGAGACCCAGTACTTC. This encodes CASSTRWVGQETQYF.

The chain combines TRBV27 with TRBJ2-1; 11 nucleotides align to TRBD1. J gave up 4 bases and V 7 bases, and 6 bases lay outside the gene matches. Germline CDR1 is MNHEY and CDR2 is SMNVEV (reference sequence). The CDR3 is 15 amino acids. The CDR3 protein is CASNSRDRGYNEQFF. In DNA form, the CDR3 reads TGTGCCAGCAACTCGAGGGACAGGGGGTACAATGAGCAGTTCTTC.

This clonotype was observed a few times. V usage is TRBV11-2 and J usage is TRBJ2-7; possibly TRBD1 for D (5 bases). The germline V gene encodes CDR1 SGHAT and CDR2 FQNNGV. The CDR3 has 15 amino acids. Trimming pared 2 bases from V and 3 bases from J, leaving 14 bases between. Written as DNA, the CDR3 is TGTGCCAGCAGCTTATCTAGGGGAACCTACTACGAGCAGTACTTC. Its protein is CASSLSRGTYYEQYF.

On this clonotype itself: Possible read error: a much larger clone is one base away. CDR3: CAISGGYEQYF. The CDR3 nucleotides are TGTGCCATCAGTGGGGGGTACGAGCAGTACTTC. The gene calls are TRBV10-3 and TRBJ2-7; the D gene could be TRBD1 or TRBD2 (5 bases each). With 4 bases removed from V and 4 bases from J, the gap between germline ends came to 5 bases. From germline, CDR1 is ENHRY and CDR2 SYGVKD. The CDR3 loop spans 11 amino acids.

This clonotype was counted ten times or more. The J gene is TRBJ1-1, the V gene TRBV7-2, with TRBD1 identical over 8 bases. The CDR3 has 14 residues. From germline, CDR1 is SGHTA and CDR2 FQGNSA. V was pared by 5 bases and J by 1 base, with 3 bases of the junction left unmatched. The CDR3 nucleotides are TGTGCCAGCAGCCCCGACAGGGGGAACACTGAAGCTTTCTTT. Translating gives CASSPDRGNTEAFF.

The chain employs TRBV7-8 and TRBJ2-1; D remains ambiguous. This CDR3 comprises 14 residues. Trimming left V 6 bases short and J 8 bases short, with 17 bases between. Germline CDR1 reads SGHVS; CDR2 reads FQNEAQ. The CDR3 sequence is CASSPQTGSYEQFF. In DNA, the CDR3 is TGTGCCAGCAGTCCCCAGACTGGAAGTTATGAGCAGTTCTTC.

This clonotype has only a few counts. The chain joins TRBV12-3 or TRBV12-4 to TRBJ2-6; no definite D call. The CDR3 has 13 residues. Trimming cost V 5 bases and J 5 bases, with 7 bases left between them. The CDR3 spells CASSPSWANVLTF. CDR3 nucleotide sequence: TGTGCCAGCAGTCCCTCCTGGGCCAACGTCCTGACTTTC.

This clonotype was observed at least ten times. This rearrangement joins TRBV7-2 to TRBJ2-2, with 14 bases identical to TRBD2. V was clipped by 5 bases and J by 5 bases; unmatched bases: 1. There are 15 residues in the CDR3. Germline V gene lookup returns CDR1 SGHTA and CDR2 FQGNSA. The chain's CDR3 is CASSGLAGGTGELFF. CDR3 coding DNA: TGTGCCAGCAGCGGACTAGCGGGAGGTACCGGGGAGCTGTTTTTT.

The gene calls are TRBV7-2 and TRBJ1-5, with D maybe TRBD1 (5 bases). The V end was cut by 5 bases, the J end by 7 bases, with 12 bases between. CDR3 length: 13 residues. Germline-derived CDR1 and CDR2 are SGHTA and FQGNSA. The CDR3 region is CASSPTREQPQHF. CDR3 DNA: TGTGCCAGCAGCCCCACCAGGGAACAGCCCCAGCATTTT. Full variable domain (rest looked up from reference TRBV7-2 and TRBJ1-5): GAGVSQSPSNKVTEKGKDVELRCDPISGHTALYWYRQSLGQGLEFLIYFQGNSAPDKSGLPSDRFSAERTGGSVSTLTIQRTQQEDSAVYLCASSPTREQPQHFGDGTRLSIL.

In DNA form, the CDR3 reads TGTGCCAGCATCCCAGCGAGGGGGTTGATTGGCTACACCTTC. Its protein is CASIPARGLIGYTF. The chain uses TRBV12-3 or TRBV12-4 and TRBJ1-2, with D possibly TRBD1 on 6 matching bases. CDR3 length equals 14 residues. Deletions cut 7 bases from V and 7 bases from J, with 19 bases between.

This clonotype was seen more than once but under ten times. The CDR3 spells CASSLTLARGSSYEQYF. CDR3 DNA sequence: TGTGCCAGCAGTTTAACGCTGGCGCGGGGGTCCTCCTACGAGCAGTACTTC. V gene TRBV28 combines with J gene TRBJ2-7; TRBD2 agrees at 7 bases. The J segment lost 0 bases and the V segment lost 2 bases, leaving 10 bases of the junction unmatched. Germline V gene lookup returns CDR1 MDHEN and CDR2 SYDVKM. The CDR3 spans 17 residues.

In its sample, this clonotype was seen a few times. The rearrangement uses TRBV12-3 or TRBV12-4 and TRBJ2-7; 9 bases line up with TRBD1. The CDR3 totals 15 residues. Losses at the gene ends were 6 bases for V and 4 bases for J; bases not matched to a gene: 10. The CDR3 sequence is CASRRSGTGTYEQYF. The CDR3 DNA reads as TGTGCCAGCAGGCGGTCGGGGACAGGGACTTACGAGCAGTACTTC.

This clonotype was seen only a few times. The chain is built from TRBV6-6 and TRBJ1-5, with a tentative D call TRBD1 (6 bases). Deletions cut 7 bases from V and 2 bases from J, with 15 bases between. Germline V gives CDR1 MNHNY, CDR2 SVGAGI (reference sequence). The CDR3 consists of 15 residues. This CDR3 is CASTLAGAGNQPQHF. The CDR3 coding sequence is TGTGCCAGCACCCTAGCGGGGGCGGGCAATCAGCCCCAGCATTTT.